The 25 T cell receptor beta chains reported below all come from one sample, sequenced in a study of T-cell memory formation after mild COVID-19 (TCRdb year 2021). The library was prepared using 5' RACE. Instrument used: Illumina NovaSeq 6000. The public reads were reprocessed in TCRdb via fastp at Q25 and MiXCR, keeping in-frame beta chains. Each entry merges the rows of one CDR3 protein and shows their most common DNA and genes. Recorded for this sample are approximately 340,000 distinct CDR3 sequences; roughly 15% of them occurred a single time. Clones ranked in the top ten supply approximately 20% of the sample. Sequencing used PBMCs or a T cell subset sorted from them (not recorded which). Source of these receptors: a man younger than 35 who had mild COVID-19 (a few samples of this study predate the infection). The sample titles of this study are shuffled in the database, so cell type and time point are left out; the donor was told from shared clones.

The CDR3 protein is CSARDLTPAPSTDTQYF. DNA of the CDR3: TGCAGTGCTAGAGACCTAACTCCGGCTCCTAGCACAGATACGCAGTATTTT. The chain carries TRBV20-1 and TRBJ2-3; no definite D call. The CDR3 has 17 residues. From germline, CDR1 is DFQATT and CDR2 SNEGSKA (reference sequence). Trimming removed 0 bases at V and 0 bases at J, with 16 bases between.

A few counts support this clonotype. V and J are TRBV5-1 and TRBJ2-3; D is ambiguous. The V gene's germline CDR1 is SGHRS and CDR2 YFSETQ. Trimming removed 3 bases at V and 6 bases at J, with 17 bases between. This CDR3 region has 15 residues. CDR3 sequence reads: CASSSSPSQVDTQYF. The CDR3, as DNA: TGCGCCAGCAGCTCCAGCCCGTCACAAGTTGATACGCAGTATTTT.

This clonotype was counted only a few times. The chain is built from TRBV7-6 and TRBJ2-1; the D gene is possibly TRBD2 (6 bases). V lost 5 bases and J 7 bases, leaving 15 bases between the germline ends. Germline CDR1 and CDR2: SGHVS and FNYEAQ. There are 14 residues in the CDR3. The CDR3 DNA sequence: TGTGCCAGCAGCCTGGGGGGTGGGTTGAATGAGCAGTTCTTC. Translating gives CASSLGGGLNEQFF.

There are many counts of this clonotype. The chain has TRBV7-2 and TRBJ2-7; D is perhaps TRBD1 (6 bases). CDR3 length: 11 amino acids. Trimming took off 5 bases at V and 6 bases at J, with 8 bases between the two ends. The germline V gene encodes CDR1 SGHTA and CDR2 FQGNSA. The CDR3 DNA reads TGTGCCAGCAGCCCCAGGGGCGAGCAGTACTTC. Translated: CASSPRGEQYF.

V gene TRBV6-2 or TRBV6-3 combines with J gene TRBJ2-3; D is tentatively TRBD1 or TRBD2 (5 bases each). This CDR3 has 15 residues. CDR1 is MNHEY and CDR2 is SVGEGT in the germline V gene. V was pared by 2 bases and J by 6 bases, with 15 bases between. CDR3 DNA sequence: TGTGCCAGCAGTTACGGGACCATCCCCACGGATACGCAGTATTTT. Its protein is CASSYGTIPTDTQYF.

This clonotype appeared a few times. The CDR3 loop is CASSLYLGEDTGELFF. CDR3 nucleotides: TGCGCCAGCAGCTTGTACTTAGGGGAGGACACCGGGGAGCTGTTTTTT. The V call is TRBV5-1, the J call TRBJ2-2, with D possibly matching TRBD2 (6 bases). Germline V CDR1 and CDR2: SGHRS, YFSETQ. CDR3 length: 16 amino acids. V was shortened by 1 base and J by 3 bases, with 13 bases between the two germline ends.

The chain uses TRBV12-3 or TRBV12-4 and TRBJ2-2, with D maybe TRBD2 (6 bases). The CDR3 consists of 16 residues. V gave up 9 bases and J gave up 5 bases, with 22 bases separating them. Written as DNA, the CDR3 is TGTGCCAGTTCACCAGGAGGGACTTTCGCTACCGGGGAGCTGTTTTTT. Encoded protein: CASSPGGTFATGELFF.

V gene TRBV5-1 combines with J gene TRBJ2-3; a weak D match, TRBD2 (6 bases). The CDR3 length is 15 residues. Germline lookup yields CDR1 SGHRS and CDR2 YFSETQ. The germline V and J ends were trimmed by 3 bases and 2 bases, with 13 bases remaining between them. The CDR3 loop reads CASSYGTPLTDTQYF. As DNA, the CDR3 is TGCGCCAGCAGCTACGGGACTCCTCTCACAGATACGCAGTATTTT. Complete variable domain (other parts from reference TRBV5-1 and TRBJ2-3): KAGVTQTPRYLIKTRGQQVTLSCSPISGHRSVSWYQQTPGQGLQFLFEYFSETQRNKGNFPGRFSGRQFSNSRSEMNVSTLELGDSALYLCASSYGTPLTDTQYFGPGTRLTVL.

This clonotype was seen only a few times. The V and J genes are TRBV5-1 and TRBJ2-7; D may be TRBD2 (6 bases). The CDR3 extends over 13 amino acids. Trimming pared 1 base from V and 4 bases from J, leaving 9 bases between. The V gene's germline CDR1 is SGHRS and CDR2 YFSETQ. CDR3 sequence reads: CASSLTSPYEQYF. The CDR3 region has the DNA TGCGCCAGCAGCTTGACTAGCCCTTACGAGCAGTACTTC.

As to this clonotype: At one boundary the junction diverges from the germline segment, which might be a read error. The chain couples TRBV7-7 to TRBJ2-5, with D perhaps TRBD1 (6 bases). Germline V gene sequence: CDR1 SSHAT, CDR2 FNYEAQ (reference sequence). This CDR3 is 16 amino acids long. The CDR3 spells CASSPRPPTGQETQYF. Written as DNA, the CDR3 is TGTGCTAGCAGCCCTCGTCCCCCGACAGGACAAGAGACCCAGTACTTC.

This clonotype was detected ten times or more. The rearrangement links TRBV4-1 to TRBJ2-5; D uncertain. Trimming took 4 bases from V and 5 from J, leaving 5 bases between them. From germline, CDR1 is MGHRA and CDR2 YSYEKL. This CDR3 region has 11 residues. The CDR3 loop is CASSRAETQYF. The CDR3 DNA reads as TGCGCCAGCAGCCGGGCGGAGACCCAGTACTTC.

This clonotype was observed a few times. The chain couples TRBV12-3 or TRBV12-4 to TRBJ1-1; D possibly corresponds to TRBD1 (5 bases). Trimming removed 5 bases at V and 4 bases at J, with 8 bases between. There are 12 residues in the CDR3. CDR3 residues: CASSTQGTEAFF. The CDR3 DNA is TGTGCCAGCAGTACCCAGGGCACTGAAGCTTTCTTT.

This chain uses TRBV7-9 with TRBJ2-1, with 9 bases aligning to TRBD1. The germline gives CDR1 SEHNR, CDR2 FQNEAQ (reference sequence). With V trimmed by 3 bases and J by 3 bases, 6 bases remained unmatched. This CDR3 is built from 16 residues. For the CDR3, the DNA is TGTGCCAGCAGCTTCCCTATGGGACAGGGCTACAATGAGCAGTTCTTC. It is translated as CASSFPMGQGYNEQFF.

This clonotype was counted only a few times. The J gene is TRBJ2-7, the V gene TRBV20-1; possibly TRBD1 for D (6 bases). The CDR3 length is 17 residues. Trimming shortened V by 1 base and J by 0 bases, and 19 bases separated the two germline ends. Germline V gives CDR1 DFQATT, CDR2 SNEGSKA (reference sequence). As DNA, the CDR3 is TGCAGTGCTAGAGGGTATCGCAGGGGCCCTTTCTCCTACGAGCAGTACTTC. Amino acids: CSARGYRRGPFSYEQYF.

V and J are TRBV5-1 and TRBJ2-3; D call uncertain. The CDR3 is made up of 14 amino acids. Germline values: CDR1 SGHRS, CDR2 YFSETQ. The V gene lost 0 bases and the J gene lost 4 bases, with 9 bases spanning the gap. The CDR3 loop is CASSLGQEADTQYF. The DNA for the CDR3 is TGCGCCAGCAGCTTGGGTCAGGAAGCAGATACGCAGTATTTT.

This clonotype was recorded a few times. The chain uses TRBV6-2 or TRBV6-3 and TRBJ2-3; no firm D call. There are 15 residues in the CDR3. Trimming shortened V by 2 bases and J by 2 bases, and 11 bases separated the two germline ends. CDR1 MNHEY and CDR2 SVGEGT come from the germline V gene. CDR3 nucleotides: TGTGCCAGCAGTTACAGCCCTACGGCCACAGATACGCAGTATTTT. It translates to CASSYSPTATDTQYF.

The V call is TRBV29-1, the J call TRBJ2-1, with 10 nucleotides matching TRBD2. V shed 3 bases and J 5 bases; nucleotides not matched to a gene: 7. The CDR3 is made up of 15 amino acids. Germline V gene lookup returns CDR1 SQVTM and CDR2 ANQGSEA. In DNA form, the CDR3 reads TGCAGCGTTGAGTGGCTAGCGGGGGCCGACAATGAGCAGTTCTTC. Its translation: CSVEWLAGADNEQFF.

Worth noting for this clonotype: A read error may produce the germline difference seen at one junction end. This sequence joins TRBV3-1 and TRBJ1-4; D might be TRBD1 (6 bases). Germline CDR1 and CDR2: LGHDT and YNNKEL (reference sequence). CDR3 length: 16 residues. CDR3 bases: TGTGCCAGCAGCCAGACGAGGGGGGCAACTAATGAAAAACCGTTTTTT. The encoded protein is CASSQTRGATNEKPFF.

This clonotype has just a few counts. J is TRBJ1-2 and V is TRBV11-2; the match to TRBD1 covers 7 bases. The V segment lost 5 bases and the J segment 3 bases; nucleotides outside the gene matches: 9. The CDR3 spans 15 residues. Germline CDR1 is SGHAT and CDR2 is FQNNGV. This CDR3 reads CASSDRQGSYYGYTF. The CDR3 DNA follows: TGTGCCAGCAGCGATCGACAGGGTTCGTACTATGGCTACACCTTC. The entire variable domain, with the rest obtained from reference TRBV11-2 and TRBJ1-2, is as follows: EAGVAQSPRYKIIEKRQSVAFWCNPISGHATLYWYQQILGQGPKLLIQFQNNGVVDDSQLPKDRFSAERLKGVDSTLKIQPAKLEDSAVYLCASSDRQGSYYGYTFGSGTRLTVV.

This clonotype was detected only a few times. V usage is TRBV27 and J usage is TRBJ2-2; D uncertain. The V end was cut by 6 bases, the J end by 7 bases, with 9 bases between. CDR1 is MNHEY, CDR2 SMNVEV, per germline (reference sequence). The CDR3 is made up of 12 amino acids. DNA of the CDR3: TGTGCCAGCAGCCGCCCCCACGGGGAGCTGTTTTTT. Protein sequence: CASSRPHGELFF.

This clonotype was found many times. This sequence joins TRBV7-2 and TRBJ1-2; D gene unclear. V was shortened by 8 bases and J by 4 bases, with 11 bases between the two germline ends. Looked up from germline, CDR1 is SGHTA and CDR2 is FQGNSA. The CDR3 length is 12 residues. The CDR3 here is CASALGGYGYTF. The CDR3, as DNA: TGTGCCAGCGCCTTGGGTGGCTATGGCTACACCTTC.

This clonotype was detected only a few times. CDR3 loop: CASTVGGSEDTQYF. The CDR3 DNA follows: TGCGCCAGTACGGTCGGGGGGTCAGAAGATACGCAGTATTTT. The chain recombines TRBV5-1 with TRBJ2-3; TRBD2 agrees at 7 bases. This CDR3 has 14 amino acids. CDR1 is SGHRS, CDR2 YFSETQ, per germline. With V trimmed by 8 bases and J by 5 bases, 11 bases remained unmatched.

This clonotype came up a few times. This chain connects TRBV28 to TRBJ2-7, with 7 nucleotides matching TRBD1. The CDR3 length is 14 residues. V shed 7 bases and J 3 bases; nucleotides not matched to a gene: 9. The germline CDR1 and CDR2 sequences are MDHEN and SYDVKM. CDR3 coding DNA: TGTGCCAGCACCCGACAGGGCAGGCTCTACGAGCAGTACGTC. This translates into CASTRQGRLYEQYV.

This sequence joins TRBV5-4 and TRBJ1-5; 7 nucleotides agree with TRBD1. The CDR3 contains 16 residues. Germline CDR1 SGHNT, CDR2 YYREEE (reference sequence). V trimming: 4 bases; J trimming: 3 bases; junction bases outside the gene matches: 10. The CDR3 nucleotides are TGTGCCAGCAGCCAGGGGGGCAGCTCACCCAATCAGCCCCAGCATTTT. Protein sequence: CASSQGGSSPNQPQHF.

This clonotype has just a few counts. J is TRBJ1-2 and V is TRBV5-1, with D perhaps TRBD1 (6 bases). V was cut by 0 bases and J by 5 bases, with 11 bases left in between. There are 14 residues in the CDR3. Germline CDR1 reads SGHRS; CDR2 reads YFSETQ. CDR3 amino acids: CASSLGATGYGYTF. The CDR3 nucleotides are TGCGCCAGCAGCTTGGGGGCCACAGGGTATGGCTACACCTTC.